The 2 T cell receptor beta chains below were found in one sample sequenced in a study of cytomegalovirus exposure and HLA in healthy donors. The PCR was carried out with 60 Vbeta primers and 13 Jbeta primers. The repertoire was sequenced with immunoSEQ multiplex PCR; TCRdb's copy has only in-frame clones and lacks some. The repertoire has about 100,000 clones, under 90% of them found once; the top ten carry approximately 4%. The specimen was PBMCs. All receptors derive from a woman in her 70s in good health and CMV-seropositive.

The gene calls are TRBV5-1 and TRBJ2-3; 8 nucleotides align to TRBD1. The V gene end was trimmed by 3 bases and the J gene end by 5 bases; junction bases not matched to a gene: 5. The CDR3 consists of 14 residues. CDR1 is SGHRS, CDR2 YFSETQ, per germline. DNA for the CDR3: TGCGCCAGCAGCTCCGGACAGGGAATAGATACGCAGTATTTT. It yields the protein CASSSGQGIDTQYF.

As concerns this clone: Sequence at one end of the junction differs from germline and may be a read error. The chain recombines TRBV7-9 with TRBJ2-1, with 7 bases aligning to TRBD1. Germline assignment: CDR1 SEHNR and CDR2 FQNEAQ (reference sequence). The CDR3 length is 12 residues. The CDR3 is CSSSSPAAGGFF. CDR3 in DNA: TGTTCCAGCAGCTCCCCTGCGGCAGGGGGATTCTTC.